A selection of T cell receptor beta chains follows, all from one sample in a study of shared clonotypes between healthy human individuals. This table comes from immunoSEQ multiplex PCR, and its TCRdb copy is limited to in-frame clones, with some not included. The sample carries approximately 620,000 clones, around 97% recorded once. Sequenced sample: naive CD4+ T cells sorted from blood. The receptors originated from a woman between 25 and 40 years old in good health. CDR3s include the opening cysteine and the closing phenylalanine or tryptophan. D genes are given only for firm matches. A row's size may be missing; if present it is once, few, many or a size class.

v_call: TRBV2
clone_size: NA
j_call: TRBJ2-7
d_call: NA
cdr3_aa: CASTSYEQYF
cdr3_nt: TGTGCCAGCACCAGCTACGAGCAGTACTTC

v_call: TRBV28
clone_size: NA
j_call: TRBJ1-3
d_call: TRBD1
cdr3_aa: CASSVGGQLFSGNTIYF
cdr3_nt: TGTGCCAGCAGCGTCGGGGGACAGCTCTTCTCTGGAAACACCATATATTTT

v_call: TRBV7-9
clone_size: NA
j_call: TRBJ2-2
d_call: NA
cdr3_aa: CASSNGDPNTGELFF
cdr3_nt: TGTGCCAGCAGCAACGGGGACCCGAACACCGGGGAGCTGTTTTTT

v_call: TRBV11-2
clone_size: NA
j_call: TRBJ2-1
d_call: NA
cdr3_aa: CASSLVFLSSYNEQFF
cdr3_nt: TGTGCCAGCAGCTTAGTTTTTCTGAGCTCCTACAATGAGCAGTTCTTC

v_call: TRBV6-1
clone_size: NA
j_call: TRBJ1-1
d_call: NA
cdr3_aa: CASSEETEENTEAFF
cdr3_nt: TGTGCCAGCAGTGAAGAGACAGAAGAGAACACTGAAGCTTTCTTT

v_call: TRBV29-1
clone_size: NA
j_call: TRBJ2-7
d_call: TRBD2
cdr3_aa: CSVHPSGSYEQYF
cdr3_nt: TGCAGCGTTCACCCTAGCGGGAGCTACGAGCAGTACTTC

v_call: TRBV2
clone_size: NA
j_call: TRBJ2-1
d_call: TRBD2
cdr3_aa: CARTSGSINEQFF
cdr3_nt: TGTGCCAGAACTAGCGGGAGCATCAATGAGCAGTTCTTC

v_call: TRBV28
clone_size: NA
j_call: TRBJ2-7
d_call: NA
cdr3_aa: CASRSQQDSYEQYF
cdr3_nt: TGTGCCAGCAGATCCCAACAGGACTCCTACGAGCAGTACTTC

v_call: TRBV29-1
clone_size: NA
j_call: TRBJ2-7
d_call: NA
cdr3_aa: CSVEGGLFYEQYF
cdr3_nt: TGCAGCGTTGAAGGGGGGCTGTTCTACGAGCAGTACTTC

v_call: TRBV30
clone_size: NA
j_call: TRBJ1-6
d_call: NA
cdr3_aa: CAWSVLGGSSPLHF
cdr3_nt: TGTGCCTGGAGTGTGCTGGGTGGGAGTTCACCCCTCCACTTT

v_call: TRBV5-1
clone_size: NA
j_call: TRBJ2-5
d_call: NA
cdr3_aa: CASSSWLGGETQYF
cdr3_nt: TGCGCCAGCAGCTCGTGGTTGGGTGGAGAGACCCAGTACTTC

v_call: TRBV2
clone_size: NA
j_call: TRBJ1-5
d_call: NA
cdr3_aa: CASSPGSSSNQPQHF
cdr3_nt: TGTGCCAGCAGTCCGGGATCCAGTAGCAATCAGCCCCAGCATTTT

v_call: TRBV9
clone_size: NA
j_call: TRBJ2-3
d_call: NA
cdr3_aa: CASSVDWVERDTQYF
cdr3_nt: TGTGCCAGCAGCGTCGATTGGGTGGAGCGGGATACGCAGTATTTT

v_call: TRBV28
clone_size: NA
j_call: TRBJ2-2
d_call: TRBD2
cdr3_aa: CASSPIPAGAPHGELFF
cdr3_nt: TGTGCCAGCAGTCCAATCCCAGCGGGAGCCCCCCACGGGGAGCTGTTTTTT

v_call: TRBV11-3
clone_size: NA
j_call: TRBJ2-3
d_call: NA
cdr3_aa: CASSRGRTDTQYF
cdr3_nt: TGTGCCAGCAGCAGGGGGAGGACAGATACGCAGTATTTT

v_call: TRBV5-1
clone_size: NA
j_call: TRBJ1-6
d_call: NA
cdr3_aa: CASSFLDSPLHF
cdr3_nt: TGCGCCAGCAGCTTTTTGGATTCACCCCTCCACTTT

v_call: TRBV9
clone_size: NA
j_call: TRBJ2-1
d_call: TRBD2
cdr3_aa: CASSEGLAGPPYNEQFF
cdr3_nt: TGTGCCAGCAGCGAGGGACTAGCGGGGCCTCCCTACAATGAGCAGTTCTTC

v_call: TRBV5-1
clone_size: NA
j_call: TRBJ2-1
d_call: NA
cdr3_aa: CASSSRDPSGEQFF
cdr3_nt: TGCGCCAGCAGCTCCCGGGACCCCTCGGGCGAGCAGTTCTTC

v_call: TRBV6-4
clone_size: NA
j_call: TRBJ2-1
d_call: NA
cdr3_aa: CASSYRVTSYNEQFF
cdr3_nt: TGTGCCAGCAGTTACAGGGTGACATCCTACAATGAGCAGTTCTTC

v_call: TRBV30
clone_size: NA
j_call: TRBJ2-7
d_call: TRBD2
cdr3_aa: CAWSANRLMTSADNYEQYF
cdr3_nt: TGTGCCTGGAGTGCCAACCGACTGATGACTAGCGCGGACAACTACGAGCAGTACTTC

v_call: TRBV28
clone_size: NA
j_call: TRBJ2-2
d_call: NA
cdr3_aa: CASSSGRGGRGELFF
cdr3_nt: TGTGCCAGCAGTTCCGGGCGGGGTGGAAGGGGGGAGCTGTTTTTT

v_call: TRBV5-5
clone_size: NA
j_call: TRBJ2-2
d_call: TRBD2
cdr3_aa: CASSLELAGFETGELFF
cdr3_nt: TGTGCCAGCAGCTTGGAGCTAGCGGGATTTGAAACCGGGGAGCTGTTTTTT

v_call: TRBV18
clone_size: NA
j_call: TRBJ2-7
d_call: TRBD1
cdr3_aa: CASSRPGQGGYEQYF
cdr3_nt: TGTGCCAGCTCACGTCCGGGACAGGGAGGTTACGAGCAGTACTTC

v_call: TRBV27
clone_size: NA
j_call: TRBJ2-2
d_call: TRBD2
cdr3_aa: CASSFPSGRAVGELFF
cdr3_nt: TGTGCCAGCAGTTTTCCCAGCGGGAGGGCGGTCGGGGAGCTGTTTTTT

v_call: TRBV6-1
clone_size: NA
j_call: TRBJ2-2
d_call: NA
cdr3_aa: CASNSGYTGELFF
cdr3_nt: TGTGCCAGCAATTCAGGATACACCGGGGAGCTGTTTTTT

v_call: TRBV7-9
clone_size: NA
j_call: TRBJ2-6
d_call: NA
cdr3_aa: CASSLGAAGANVLTF
cdr3_nt: TGTGCCAGCAGCTTAGGGGCTGCTGGGGCCAACGTCCTGACTTTC

v_call: TRBV29-1
clone_size: NA
j_call: TRBJ1-5
d_call: NA
cdr3_aa: CSVEGAQGQPQHF
cdr3_nt: TGCAGCGTTGAGGGGGCGCAGGGTCAGCCCCAGCATTTT

v_call: TRBV11-2
clone_size: NA
j_call: TRBJ1-3
d_call: NA
cdr3_aa: CASSFAGQVSGNTIYF
cdr3_nt: TGTGCCAGCAGCTTCGCTGGGCAGGTGTCTGGAAACACCATATATTTT

v_call: TRBV10-2
clone_size: NA
j_call: TRBJ1-1
d_call: NA
cdr3_aa: CASSEAGLPNTEAFF
cdr3_nt: TGCGCCAGCAGTGAGGCAGGACTGCCGAACACTGAAGCTTTCTTT

v_call: TRBV11-3
clone_size: NA
j_call: TRBJ2-1
d_call: TRBD1
cdr3_aa: CASSTGQGTYNEQFF
cdr3_nt: TGTGCCAGCAGCACCGGACAGGGGACATACAATGAGCAGTTCTTC

v_call: TRBV5-6
clone_size: NA
j_call: TRBJ1-1
d_call: NA
cdr3_aa: CASSLRILQVNTEAFF
cdr3_nt: TGTGCCAGCAGCTTGAGGATTTTACAGGTTAACACTGAAGCTTTCTTT

v_call: TRBV19
clone_size: NA
j_call: TRBJ2-5
d_call: TRBD2
cdr3_aa: CASSEGTSGLGVTQYF
cdr3_nt: TGTGCCAGTAGTGAGGGGACTAGCGGACTGGGAGTGACCCAGTACTTC

v_call: TRBV11-3
clone_size: NA
j_call: TRBJ1-2
d_call: NA
cdr3_aa: CASHPTHGYTF
cdr3_nt: TGTGCCAGCCATCCAACCCATGGCTACACCTTC

v_call: TRBV28
clone_size: NA
j_call: TRBJ2-1
d_call: TRBD2
cdr3_aa: CASSLILAGDEQFF
cdr3_nt: TGTGCCAGCAGTTTAATCCTAGCGGGAGATGAGCAGTTCTTC

v_call: TRBV28
clone_size: NA
j_call: TRBJ2-5
d_call: NA
cdr3_aa: CASSLIEGTVETQYF
cdr3_nt: TGTGCCAGCAGTTTAATCGAGGGTACCGTGGAGACCCAGTACTTC

v_call: TRBV20-1
clone_size: NA
j_call: TRBJ1-1
d_call: NA
cdr3_aa: CSAYDSTEAFF
cdr3_nt: TGCAGTGCCTATGACAGCACTGAAGCTTTCTTT

v_call: TRBV19
clone_size: NA
j_call: TRBJ1-5
d_call: TRBD1
cdr3_aa: CASSPGTASQPQHF
cdr3_nt: TGTGCCAGTAGCCCTGGGACAGCGAGTCAGCCCCAGCATTTT

v_call: TRBV28
clone_size: once
j_call: TRBJ2-7
d_call: TRBD1
cdr3_aa: CASSSTRTGGYEQYF
cdr3_nt: TGTGCCAGCAGTTCTACGAGGACAGGGGGCTACGAGCAGTACTTC

v_call: TRBV15
clone_size: NA
j_call: TRBJ2-1
d_call: TRBD1
cdr3_aa: CATRSPGTGNNEQFF
cdr3_nt: TGTGCCACCAGGTCCCCTGGGACAGGGAACAATGAGCAGTTCTTC

v_call: TRBV13
clone_size: once
j_call: TRBJ2-7
d_call: NA
cdr3_aa: CASSLDPTRSYEQYF
cdr3_nt: TGTGCCAGCAGCTTAGACCCGACTAGATCCTACGAGCAGTACTTC

v_call: TRBV5-1
clone_size: once
j_call: TRBJ2-1
d_call: NA
cdr3_aa: CASSPGDSGEQFF
cdr3_nt: TGCGCCAGCAGCCCCGGGGACAGCGGGGAACAGTTCTTC

v_call: TRBV4-1
clone_size: NA
j_call: TRBJ1-2
d_call: NA
cdr3_aa: CASSQNQENYGYTF
cdr3_nt: TGCGCCAGCAGCCAAAATCAGGAGAACTATGGCTACACCTTC

v_call: TRBV7-8
clone_size: NA
j_call: TRBJ2-7
d_call: TRBD1
cdr3_aa: CASSLVGQAFFPYEQYF
cdr3_nt: TGTGCCAGCAGCTTAGTCGGACAGGCTTTTTTTCCCTACGAGCAGTACTTC

v_call: TRBV7-9
clone_size: NA
j_call: TRBJ2-7
d_call: NA
cdr3_aa: CASSLGGQDEQYF
cdr3_nt: TGTGCCAGCAGCTTAGGGGGGCAGGACGAGCAGTACTTC

v_call: TRBV29-1
clone_size: once
j_call: TRBJ2-5
d_call: NA
cdr3_aa: CSVEANQETQYF
cdr3_nt: TGCAGCGTTGAAGCGAACCAAGAGACCCAGTACTTC

v_call: TRBV4-1
clone_size: NA
j_call: TRBJ2-7
d_call: NA
cdr3_aa: CASSLPAGEPYF
cdr3_nt: TGCGCCAGCAGCCTTCCGGCAGGGGAGCCGTACTTC

v_call: TRBV9
clone_size: NA
j_call: TRBJ1-6
d_call: NA
cdr3_aa: CASSRDVLNSPLHF
cdr3_nt: TGTGCCAGCAGCAGGGACGTCTTGAATTCACCCCTCCACTTT

v_call: TRBV6-1
clone_size: NA
j_call: TRBJ1-5
d_call: NA
cdr3_aa: CASSEAGQGHQPQHF
cdr3_nt: TGTGCCAGCAGTGAAGCTGGCCAGGGGCATCAGCCCCAGCATTTT

v_call: TRBV10-3
clone_size: NA
j_call: TRBJ1-2
d_call: NA
cdr3_aa: CAISEPQGLIPLGYTF
cdr3_nt: TGTGCCATCAGTGAGCCGCAGGGGTTGATTCCTCTTGGCTACACCTTC

v_call: TRBV7-2
clone_size: NA
j_call: TRBJ1-4
d_call: NA
cdr3_aa: CASSSSRRLNEKLFF
cdr3_nt: TGTGCCAGCAGTTCCTCAAGGAGGTTGAATGAAAAACTGTTTTTT

v_call: TRBV27
clone_size: NA
j_call: TRBJ2-3
d_call: NA
cdr3_aa: CASSFHPQGDTQYF
cdr3_nt: TGTGCCAGCAGTTTCCACCCGCAAGGAGATACGCAGTATTTT

v_call: TRBV19
clone_size: NA
j_call: TRBJ2-5
d_call: NA
cdr3_aa: CASSIRGLVETQYF
cdr3_nt: TGTGCCAGTAGTATTCGGGGGCTGGTGGAGACCCAGTACTTC

v_call: TRBV5-1
clone_size: NA
j_call: TRBJ2-5
d_call: NA
cdr3_aa: CASSLNLAVQETQYF
cdr3_nt: TGCGCCAGCAGCTTGAATTTAGCGGTCCAAGAGACCCAGTACTTC

v_call: TRBV7-3
clone_size: NA
j_call: TRBJ2-7
d_call: NA
cdr3_aa: CASSLGLRGEQYF
cdr3_nt: TGTGCCAGCAGCTTAGGGCTCCGGGGGGAGCAGTACTTC

v_call: TRBV6-1
clone_size: NA
j_call: TRBJ1-5
d_call: NA
cdr3_aa: CASSEIWDLDQPQHF
cdr3_nt: TGTGCCAGCAGTGAAATTTGGGATTTGGATCAGCCCCAGCATTTT

v_call: TRBV4-1
clone_size: NA
j_call: TRBJ1-4
d_call: NA
cdr3_aa: CASSPGSLNEKLFF
cdr3_nt: TGCGCCAGCAGCCCGGGCAGCTTAAATGAAAAACTGTTTTTT

v_call: TRBV10-3
clone_size: NA
j_call: TRBJ2-3
d_call: NA
cdr3_aa: CAISEQVFTDTQYF
cdr3_nt: TGTGCCATCAGTGAACAGGTGTTCACAGATACGCAGTATTTT

v_call: TRBV28
clone_size: NA
j_call: TRBJ1-6
d_call: NA
cdr3_aa: CASSPLGRGTNSPLHF
cdr3_nt: TGTGCCAGCAGTCCACTAGGGAGGGGGACGAATTCACCCCTCCACTTT

v_call: TRBV2
clone_size: NA
j_call: TRBJ2-3
d_call: NA
cdr3_aa: CASSEGTSSTDTQYF
cdr3_nt: TGTGCCAGCAGTGAGGGGACCAGCAGCACAGATACGCAGTATTTT

v_call: TRBV5-6
clone_size: NA
j_call: TRBJ2-7
d_call: TRBD1
cdr3_aa: CASSLGQGSYEQYF
cdr3_nt: TGTGCCAGCAGCTTGGGACAGGGATCCTACGAGCAGTACTTC